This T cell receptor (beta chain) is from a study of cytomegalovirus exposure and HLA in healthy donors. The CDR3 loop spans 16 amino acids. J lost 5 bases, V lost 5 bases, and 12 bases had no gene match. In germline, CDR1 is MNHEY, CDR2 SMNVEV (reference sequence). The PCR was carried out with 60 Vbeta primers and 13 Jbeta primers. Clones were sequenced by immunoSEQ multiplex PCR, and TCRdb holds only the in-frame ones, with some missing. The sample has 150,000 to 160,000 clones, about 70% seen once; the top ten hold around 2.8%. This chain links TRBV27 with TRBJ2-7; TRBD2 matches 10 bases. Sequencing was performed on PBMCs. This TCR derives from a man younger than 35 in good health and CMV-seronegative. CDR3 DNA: TGTGCCAGCAGTCTCACCAAGCGGGGGGGTAATGACGAGCAGTACTTC. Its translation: CASSLTKRGGNDEQYF.